This T cell receptor beta chain emerged from a study of cytomegalovirus exposure and HLA in healthy donors. Study findings and constraints: When analyzed later, a missense DCLRE1C variant was found to be linked to TCR beta V- and J-gene trimming. Usually a TCR sequence was rare, but some public TCRs were found in many donors.

This clone was counted only a few times. The target antigen is unknown. V was pared by 3 bases and J by 1 base, with 13 bases between. CDR1 is SGHRS and CDR2 is YFSETQ in the germline V gene. The CDR3 is 16 residues long. The study ran its PCR with 60 Vbeta and 13 Jbeta primers. Using immunoSEQ multiplex PCR, the repertoire was profiled, and TCRdb retains in-frame clones only, with some absent. The sample gives 150,000 to 200,000 clones, around 80% of which show up once; around 2.2% is in the top ten. The specimen was PBMCs. The chain employs TRBV5-1 and TRBJ2-2, with TRBD2 as a possible D gene (6 bases). The origin of this receptor is a woman aged 25 to 39 in good health and CMV-seronegative. The CDR3 DNA is TGCGCCAGCAGCTCCGTTCCGCGGGAGAACACCGGGGAGCTGTTTTTT. It specifies CASSSVPRENTGELFF.